The 14 T cell receptor beta chains presented below share a single source sample, sequenced in a study of blood T cell repertoires in COVID-19 (dated by TCRdb to 2019 to 2021). Library construction relied on the immunoSEQ multiplex PCR assay. TCRdb re-hosts the immuneACCESS table, in-frame sequences only. Its copies lack some clones; in the studies checked, an unresolved V gene accounts for under half of them, and the cause for the rest is not known. The sample records some 300,000 clones, roughly 87% of which are singletons. Of the sample, about 2.3% is held by the ten largest clones. The sequencing input was peripheral blood. Source of these receptors: a man between 18 and 29 years old with active or convalescent COVID-19.

The chain combines TRBV4-2 with TRBJ1-2, with 10 positions matching TRBD1. Germline V lookup: CDR1 LGHNA, CDR2 YNFKEQ. The CDR3 spans 15 residues. Unmatched junction bases numbered 5, after V lost 3 bases and J lost 4 bases. Here the CDR3 DNA reads TGTGCCAGCAGCCAGGGACAGGGGTCCCCCTATGGCTACACCTTC. Its translation is CASSQGQGSPYGYTF.

This chain joins TRBV3-1 (or the pseudogene TRBV3-2) and TRBJ1-1; D gene ambiguous. Looked up from germline, CDR1 is LGHDT and CDR2 is YNNKEL (reference sequence). Trimming cost V 4 bases and J 5 bases, with 11 bases left between them. CDR3 length: 13 residues. This CDR3 is CASSPGMWTEAFF. CDR3 sequence (DNA): TGTGCCAGCAGCCCGGGGATGTGGACTGAAGCTTTCTTT.

This clone was seen a single time. V and J are TRBV6-5 and TRBJ1-5; perhaps TRBD1 as D (6 bases). This CDR3 is built from 13 residues. Germline CDR1 MNHEY, CDR2 SVGAGI. The V gene lost 5 bases and the J gene lost 4 bases, with 9 bases spanning the gap. CDR3 sequence (DNA): TGTGCCAGCAGTCTACAGGGTAATCAGCCCCAGCATTTT. It specifies CASSLQGNQPQHF.

This chain's CDR3 is CASSLKANQPQHF. DNA of the CDR3: TGTGCCAGCAGTTTGAAAGCCAATCAGCCCCAGCATTTT. The chain recombines TRBV2 with TRBJ1-5, with D hard to call. V dropped 5 bases and J dropped 3 bases, with 8 bases sitting between them. The CDR3 sequence is 13 residues long. Germline CDR1 is SNHLY and CDR2 is FYNNEI.

The rearrangement joins TRBV28 to TRBJ1-4, with no clear D. CDR1 and CDR2 (germline): MDHEN, SYDVKM. The CDR3 runs to 16 residues. The ends were cut back, 5 bases at V and 8 bases at J, with 21 bases in the middle. CDR3 protein: CASSRRSSGFREKLFF. CDR3 bases: TGTGCCAGCAGTCGCCGGTCGTCGGGGTTCCGGGAAAAACTGTTTTTT.

This clone was seen a single time. V and J are TRBV28 and TRBJ2-5, with 14 bases identical to TRBD2. Germline V gene lookup returns CDR1 MDHEN and CDR2 SYDVKM. The CDR3 runs 15 residues. V dropped 4 bases and J dropped 5; count of bases not matched to a gene: 3. CDR3 bases: TGTGCCAGCAGTTCGGGACTAGCGGGAGCGGAGACCCAGTACTTC. Its translation: CASSSGLAGAETQYF.

The chain joins TRBV28 to TRBJ1-6; 7 bases align to TRBD1. Unmatched junction bases numbered 6, after V lost 4 bases and J lost 6 bases. Germline values: CDR1 MDHEN, CDR2 SYDVKM. The CDR3 contains 15 residues. This CDR3 is CASSSNDRVNSPLHF. CDR3 nucleotides: TGTGCCAGCAGTTCGAACGACAGGGTTAATTCACCCCTCCACTTT.

The chain uses TRBV4-1 and TRBJ1-5; tentatively, D is TRBD1 (6 bases). Per germline, CDR1 MGHRA and CDR2 YSYEKL. V shed 2 bases and J shed 0 bases, with 11 bases lying between them. CDR3 size: 16 residues. CDR3 nucleotide sequence: TGCGCCAGCAGCCAAACCCCAGGGGCTAGCAATCAGCCCCAGCATTTT. Its protein is CASSQTPGASNQPQHF.

V gene TRBV29-1 combines with J gene TRBJ2-1; 8 nucleotides align to TRBD1. Trimming removed 0 bases from V and 8 bases from J; junction bases left unmatched: 9. The CDR3 extends over 15 amino acids. The germline V gene has CDR1 SQVTM and CDR2 ANQGSEA. CDR3 sequence (DNA): TGCAGCGTTGAAGATAGCGGACAGGGTATCGATGAGCAGTTCTTC. Amino acid sequence: CSVEDSGQGIDEQFF.

The chain recombines TRBV19 with TRBJ2-1; 12 nucleotides align to TRBD1. Germline V gives CDR1 LNHDA, CDR2 SQIVND (reference sequence). The V gene end was trimmed by 8 bases and the J gene end by 0 bases; junction bases not matched to a gene: 11. The CDR3 runs 18 residues. CDR3 sequence: CASRDRGRLGLSYNEQFF. The CDR3 region has the DNA TGTGCCAGTCGGGACAGGGGGCGCTTGGGGCTCTCCTACAATGAGCAGTTCTTC.

This sequence joins TRBV4-3 and TRBJ1-2; D gene uncertain. This CDR3 contains 16 residues. Germline CDR1 LGHNA, CDR2 YSLEER. V was cut by 0 bases and J by 0 bases, with 11 bases left in between. CDR3 nucleotides: TGCGCCAGCAGCCAAGATTGGGGAGGCCCTAACTATGGCTACACCTTC. It specifies CASSQDWGGPNYGYTF.

This clone was recorded once. The chain links TRBV28 to TRBJ2-3; 7 bases match TRBD1. With V trimmed by 6 bases and J by 3 bases, 3 bases remained unmatched. The CDR3 has 13 amino acids. CDR1 MDHEN and CDR2 SYDVKM come from the germline V gene. CDR3 protein: CASRDRNTDTQYF. CDR3 sequence (DNA): TGTGCCAGCAGGGACAGGAATACAGATACGCAGTATTTT.

This chain links TRBV27 with TRBJ2-7, with 7 bases lining up with TRBD1. This CDR3 comprises 13 residues. V dropped 3 bases and J dropped 3; count of bases not matched to a gene: 2. In germline, CDR1 is MNHEY, CDR2 SMNVEV (reference sequence). The CDR3 reads CASSLGQSYEQYF. DNA for the CDR3: TGTGCCAGCAGTTTGGGACAGAGCTACGAGCAGTACTTC.

This chain uses TRBV6-5 with TRBJ2-7; D is possibly TRBD2 (6 bases). Germline V gene sequence: CDR1 MNHEY, CDR2 SVGAGI. This CDR3 spans 15 amino acids. Trimming removed 5 bases from V and 5 bases from J, with 19 bases in between. Here the CDR3 DNA reads TGTGCCAGCAGTCAGACGACTAGGAGCGGCGACGAGCAGTACTTC. It codes for CASSQTTRSGDEQYF.